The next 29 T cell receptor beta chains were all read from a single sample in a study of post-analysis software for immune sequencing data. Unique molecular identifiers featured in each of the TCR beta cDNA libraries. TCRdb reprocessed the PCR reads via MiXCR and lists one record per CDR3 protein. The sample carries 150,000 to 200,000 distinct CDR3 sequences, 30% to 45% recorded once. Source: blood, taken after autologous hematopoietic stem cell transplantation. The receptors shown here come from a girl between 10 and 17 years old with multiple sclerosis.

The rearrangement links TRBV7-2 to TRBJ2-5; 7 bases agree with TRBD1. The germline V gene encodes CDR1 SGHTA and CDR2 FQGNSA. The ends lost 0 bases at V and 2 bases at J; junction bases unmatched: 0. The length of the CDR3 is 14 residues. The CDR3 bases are TGTGCCAGCAGCTTAGCGGGACAGCAAGAGACCCAGTACTTC. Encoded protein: CASSLAGQQETQYF.

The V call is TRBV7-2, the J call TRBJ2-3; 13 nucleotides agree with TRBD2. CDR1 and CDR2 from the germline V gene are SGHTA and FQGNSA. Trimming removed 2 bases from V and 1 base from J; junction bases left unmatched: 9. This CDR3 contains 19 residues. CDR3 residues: CASSLFGLAGALGTDTQYF. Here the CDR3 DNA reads TGTGCCAGCAGCTTATTCGGACTAGCGGGGGCCCTTGGCACAGATACGCAGTATTTT. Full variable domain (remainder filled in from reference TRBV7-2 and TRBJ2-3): GAGVSQSPSNKVTEKGKDVELRCDPISGHTALYWYRQSLGQGLEFLIYFQGNSAPDKSGLPSDRFSAERTGGSVSTLTIQRTQQEDSAVYLCASSLFGLAGALGTDTQYFGPGTRLTVL.

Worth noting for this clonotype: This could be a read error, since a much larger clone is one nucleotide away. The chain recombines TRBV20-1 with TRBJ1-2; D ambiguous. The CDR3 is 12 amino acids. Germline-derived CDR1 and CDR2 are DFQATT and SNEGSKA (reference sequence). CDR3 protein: CRATGSGYGYTF. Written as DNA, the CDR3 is TGCAGGGCTACGGGGTCCGGCTATGGCTACACCTTC.

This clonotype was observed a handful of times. CDR3 bases: TGTGCCACCAGCGGGGGGCGGCTAGCGGGAGCCCGCACAGATACGCAGTATTTT. Residues: CATSGGRLAGARTDTQYF. The rearrangement joins TRBV15 to TRBJ2-3; 10 bases fit TRBD2. This CDR3 comprises 18 residues. V lost 5 bases, J lost 1 base, and 12 bases stayed unmatched. CDR1 is LNHNV, CDR2 YYDKDF, per germline (reference sequence). The full variable domain, in which reference TRBV15 and TRBJ2-3 provide the parts outside the CDR3, is DAMVIQNPRYQVTQFGKPVTLSCSQTLNHNVMYWYQQKSSQAPKLLFHYYDKDFNNEADTPDNFQSRRPNTSFCFLDIRSPGLGDTAMYLCATSGGRLAGARTDTQYFGPGTRLTVL.

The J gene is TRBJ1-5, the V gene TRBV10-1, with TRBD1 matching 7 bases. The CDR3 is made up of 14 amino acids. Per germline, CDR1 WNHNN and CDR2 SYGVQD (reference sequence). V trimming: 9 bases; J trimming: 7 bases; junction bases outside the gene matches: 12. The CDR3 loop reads CARRDREGVQPQHF. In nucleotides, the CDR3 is TGCGCCAGACGAGACAGGGAGGGAGTGCAGCCCCAGCATTTT.

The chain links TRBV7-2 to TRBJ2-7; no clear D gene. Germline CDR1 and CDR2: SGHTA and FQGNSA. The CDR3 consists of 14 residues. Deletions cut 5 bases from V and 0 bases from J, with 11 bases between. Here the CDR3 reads CASSLRPSSYEQYF. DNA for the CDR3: TGTGCCAGCAGCCTGCGGCCCTCCTCCTACGAGCAGTACTTC.

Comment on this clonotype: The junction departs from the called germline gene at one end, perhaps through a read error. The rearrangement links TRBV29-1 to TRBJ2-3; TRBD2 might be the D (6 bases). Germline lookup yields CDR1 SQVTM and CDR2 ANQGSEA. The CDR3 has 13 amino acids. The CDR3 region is CSVSGSQTDAQYF. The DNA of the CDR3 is TGCAGCGTGAGCGGGTCCCAGACAGATGCGCAGTATTTT.

The CDR3 here is CASSEPGLAGPYYEQYF. The CDR3 DNA is TGTGCCAGCAGCGAACCGGGACTAGCGGGACCCTACTACGAGCAGTACTTC. The chain has TRBV7-2 and TRBJ2-4; 13 nucleotides align to TRBD2. The J call may be incorrect, as the DNA end agrees better with TRBJ2-7. Germline CDR1 SGHTA, CDR2 FQGNSA. CDR3 length equals 17 residues.

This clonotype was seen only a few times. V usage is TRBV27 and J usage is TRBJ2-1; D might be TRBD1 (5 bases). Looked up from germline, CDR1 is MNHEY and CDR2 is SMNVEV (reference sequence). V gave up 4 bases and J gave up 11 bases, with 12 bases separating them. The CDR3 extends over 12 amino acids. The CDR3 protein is CASSSDSDQQFF. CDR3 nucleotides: TGTGCCAGCAGTTCAGACAGTGACCAGCAGTTCTTC.

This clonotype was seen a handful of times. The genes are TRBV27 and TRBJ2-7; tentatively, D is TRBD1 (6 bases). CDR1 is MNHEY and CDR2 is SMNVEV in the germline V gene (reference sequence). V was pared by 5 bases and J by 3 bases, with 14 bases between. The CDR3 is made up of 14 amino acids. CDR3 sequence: CASSPTGWVYEQYF. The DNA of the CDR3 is TGTGCCAGCAGTCCGACAGGATGGGTCTACGAGCAGTACTTC.

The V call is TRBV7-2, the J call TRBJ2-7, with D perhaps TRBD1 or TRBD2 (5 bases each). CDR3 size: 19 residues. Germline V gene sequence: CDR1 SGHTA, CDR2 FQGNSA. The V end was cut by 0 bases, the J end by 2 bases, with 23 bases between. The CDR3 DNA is TGTGCCAGCAGCTTAGCCACAGCATGGCCAGAGGGGACCCCCTACGAGCAGTACTTC. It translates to CASSLATAWPEGTPYEQYF.

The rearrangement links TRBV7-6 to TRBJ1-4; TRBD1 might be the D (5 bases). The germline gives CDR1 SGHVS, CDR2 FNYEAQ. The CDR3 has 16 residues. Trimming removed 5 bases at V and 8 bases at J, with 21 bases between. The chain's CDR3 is CASSPTDSGALEKLFF. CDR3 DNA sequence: TGTGCCAGCAGCCCTACCGACAGCGGGGCACTCGAAAAACTGTTTTTT.

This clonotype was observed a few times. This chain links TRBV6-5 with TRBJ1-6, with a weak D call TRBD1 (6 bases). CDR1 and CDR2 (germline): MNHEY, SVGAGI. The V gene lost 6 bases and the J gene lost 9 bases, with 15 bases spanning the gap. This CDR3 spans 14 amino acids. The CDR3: CASSLKGEISPLHF. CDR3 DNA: TGTGCCAGCAGCCTAAAGGGGGAAATTTCACCCCTCCACTTT.

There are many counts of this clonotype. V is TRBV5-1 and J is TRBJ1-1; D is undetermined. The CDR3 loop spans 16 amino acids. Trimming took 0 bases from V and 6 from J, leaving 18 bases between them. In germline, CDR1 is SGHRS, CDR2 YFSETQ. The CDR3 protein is CASSLDTKGGKAEAFF. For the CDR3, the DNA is TGCGCCAGCAGCTTGGACACAAAGGGCGGGAAAGCTGAAGCTTTCTTT.

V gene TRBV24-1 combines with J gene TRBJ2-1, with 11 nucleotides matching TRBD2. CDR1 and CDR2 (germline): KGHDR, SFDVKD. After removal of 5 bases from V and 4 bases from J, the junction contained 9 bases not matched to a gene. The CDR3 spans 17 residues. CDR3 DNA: TGTGCCACCAGTGCCCCTAGCGGGAGGAAGACTTACAATGAGCAGTTCTTC. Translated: CATSAPSGRKTYNEQFF.

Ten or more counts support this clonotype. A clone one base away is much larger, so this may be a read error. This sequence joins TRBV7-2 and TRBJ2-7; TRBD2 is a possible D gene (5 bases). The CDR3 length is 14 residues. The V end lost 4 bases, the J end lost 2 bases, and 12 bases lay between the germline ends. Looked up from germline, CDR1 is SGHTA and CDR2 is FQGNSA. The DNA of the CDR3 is TGTGCCAGCAGCTGTGAGGGATCCGCCTACGAGCAGTACTTC. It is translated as CASSCEGSAYEQYF. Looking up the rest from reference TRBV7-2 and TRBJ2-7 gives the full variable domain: GAGVSQSPSNKVTEKGKDVELRCDPISGHTALYWYRQSLGQGLEFLIYFQGNSAPDKSGLPSDRFSAERTGGSVSTLTIQRTQQEDSAVYLCASSCEGSAYEQYFGPGTRLTVT.

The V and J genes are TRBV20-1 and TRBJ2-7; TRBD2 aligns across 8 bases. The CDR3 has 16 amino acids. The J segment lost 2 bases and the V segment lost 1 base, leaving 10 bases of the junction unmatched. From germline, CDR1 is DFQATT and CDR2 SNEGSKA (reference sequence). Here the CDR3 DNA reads TGCAGTGCTAGAGTGTTCGGAGCGGGAGAGGCCTACGAGCAGTACTTC. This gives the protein CSARVFGAGEAYEQYF.

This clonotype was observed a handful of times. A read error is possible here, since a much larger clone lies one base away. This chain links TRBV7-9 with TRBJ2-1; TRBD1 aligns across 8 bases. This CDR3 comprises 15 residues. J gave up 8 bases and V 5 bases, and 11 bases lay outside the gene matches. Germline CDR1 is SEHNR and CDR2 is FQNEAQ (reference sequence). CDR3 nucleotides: TGTGCCAGCAGCCGCGCCGGGTCAGGGGGCCATGAGCAGTTCTTC. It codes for CASSRAGSGGHEQFF. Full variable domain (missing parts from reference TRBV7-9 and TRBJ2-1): DTGVSQNPRHKITKRGQNVTFRCDPISEHNRLYWYRQTLGQGPEFLTYFQNEAQLEKSRLLSDRFSAERPKGSFSTLEIQRTEQGDSAMYLCASSRAGSGGHEQFFGPGTRLTVL.

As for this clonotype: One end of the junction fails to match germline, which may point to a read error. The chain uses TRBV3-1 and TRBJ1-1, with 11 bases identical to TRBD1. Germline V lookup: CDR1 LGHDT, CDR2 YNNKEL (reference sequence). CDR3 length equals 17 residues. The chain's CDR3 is CASSHYGGQGANTGAFF. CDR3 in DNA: TGTGCCAGCAGCCACTACGGCGGACAGGGGGCGAACACTGGAGCTTTCTTT. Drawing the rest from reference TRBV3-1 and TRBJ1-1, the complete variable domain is DTAVSQTPKYLVTQMGNDKSIKCEQNLGHDTMYWYKQDSKKFLKIMFSYNNKELIINETVPNRFSPKSPDKAHLNLHINSLELGDSAVYFCASSHYGGQGANTGAFFGQGTRLTVV.

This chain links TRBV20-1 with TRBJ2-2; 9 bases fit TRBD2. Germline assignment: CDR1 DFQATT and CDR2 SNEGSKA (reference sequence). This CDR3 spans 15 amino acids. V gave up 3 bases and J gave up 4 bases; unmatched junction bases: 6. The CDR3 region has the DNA TGCAGTGCTAGGGTGCGGGAGGGGAGCACCGGGGAGCTGTTTTTT. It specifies CSARVREGSTGELFF.

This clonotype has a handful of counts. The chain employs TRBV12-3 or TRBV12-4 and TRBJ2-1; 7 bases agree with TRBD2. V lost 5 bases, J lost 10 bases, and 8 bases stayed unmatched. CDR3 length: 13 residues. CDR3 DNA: TGTGCCAGCAGTCTTTCGGGGGGAGACGAGCAGTTCTTC. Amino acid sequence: CASSLSGGDEQFF.

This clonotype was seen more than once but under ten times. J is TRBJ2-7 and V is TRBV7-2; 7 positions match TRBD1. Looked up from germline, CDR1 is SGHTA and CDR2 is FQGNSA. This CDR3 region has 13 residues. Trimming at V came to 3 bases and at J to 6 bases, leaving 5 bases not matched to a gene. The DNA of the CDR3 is TGTGCCAGCAGCTTGAACAGGGGACCCGAGCAGTACTTC. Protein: CASSLNRGPEQYF.

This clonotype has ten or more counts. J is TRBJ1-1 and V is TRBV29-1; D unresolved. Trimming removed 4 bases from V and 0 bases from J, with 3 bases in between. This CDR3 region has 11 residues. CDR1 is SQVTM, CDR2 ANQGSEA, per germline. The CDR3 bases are TGCAGCGTTGTTGTGAACACTGAAGCTTTCTTT. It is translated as CSVVVNTEAFF.

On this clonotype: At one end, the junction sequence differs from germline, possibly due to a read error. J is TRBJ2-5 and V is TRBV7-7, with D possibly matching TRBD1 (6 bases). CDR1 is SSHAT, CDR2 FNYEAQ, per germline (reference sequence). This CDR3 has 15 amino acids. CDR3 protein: CASNLDQGSGETQYF. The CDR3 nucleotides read TGTGCTAGCAACTTAGATCAGGGGTCAGGCGAGACCCAGTACTTC.

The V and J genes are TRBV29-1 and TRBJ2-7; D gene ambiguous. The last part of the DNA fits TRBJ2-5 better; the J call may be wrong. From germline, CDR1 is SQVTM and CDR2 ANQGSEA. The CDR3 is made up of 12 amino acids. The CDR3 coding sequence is TGCAGCGTCGCAGACGGTCGGGAGACCCAGTACTTC. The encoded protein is CSVADGRETQYF.

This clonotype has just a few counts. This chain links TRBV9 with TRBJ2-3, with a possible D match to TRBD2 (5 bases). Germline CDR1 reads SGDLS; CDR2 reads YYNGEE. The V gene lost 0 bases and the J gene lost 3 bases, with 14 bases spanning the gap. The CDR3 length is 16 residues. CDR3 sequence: CASSVAVRAVTDTQYF. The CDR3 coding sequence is TGTGCCAGCAGCGTAGCAGTGAGGGCGGTAACAGATACGCAGTATTTT.

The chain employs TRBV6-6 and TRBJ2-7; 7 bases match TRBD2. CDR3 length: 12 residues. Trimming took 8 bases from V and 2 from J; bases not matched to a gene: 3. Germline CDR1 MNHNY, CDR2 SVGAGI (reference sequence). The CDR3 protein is CASRDYTYEQYF. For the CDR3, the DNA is TGTGCCAGCCGGGACTACACCTACGAGCAGTACTTC.

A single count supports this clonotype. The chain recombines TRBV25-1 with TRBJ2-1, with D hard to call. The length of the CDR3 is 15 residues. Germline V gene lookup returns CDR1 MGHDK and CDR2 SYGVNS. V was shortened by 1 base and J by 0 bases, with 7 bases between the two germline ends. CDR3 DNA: TGTGCCAGCAGTGAATTTTTCGACTCCTACAATGAGCAGTTCTTC. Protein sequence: CASSEFFDSYNEQFF.

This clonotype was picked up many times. CDR3 sequence reads: CSAQLTSGTGNQPQHF. In DNA form, the CDR3 reads TGCAGTGCCCAATTAACTTCCGGGACAGGAAATCAGCCCCAGCATTTT. This sequence joins TRBV20-1 and TRBJ1-5, with TRBD1 matching over 8 bases. V trimming: 6 bases; J trimming: 4 bases; junction bases outside the gene matches: 14. Germline lookup yields CDR1 DFQATT and CDR2 SNEGSKA (reference sequence). CDR3 length: 16 amino acids.